One sample yielded the 8 T cell receptor beta chains listed below, sequenced in a study of cytomegalovirus exposure and HLA in healthy donors. Use of 60 Vbeta and 13 Jbeta primers characterized the PCR. Produced via immunoSEQ multiplex PCR; TCRdb's table is partial and in-frame only. The sample lists 60,000 to 70,000 clones; 75% were seen once. The specimen was PBMCs. These receptors all come from a middle-aged woman in good health and CMV-seropositive.

This chain joins TRBV18 and TRBJ2-6; 7 bases match TRBD1. This CDR3 spans 17 amino acids. The V gene end was trimmed by 1 base and the J gene end by 2 bases; junction bases not matched to a gene: 5. Per the germline V gene, CDR1 is KGHSH and CDR2 is LQKENI. CDR3 in amino acids: CASSPRTGKPGANVLTF. DNA for the CDR3: TGTGCCAGCTCACCACGGACAGGCAAGCCTGGGGCCAACGTCCTGACTTTC.

V and J are TRBV2 and TRBJ2-5; 9 nucleotides align to TRBD2. Germline V lookup: CDR1 SNHLY, CDR2 FYNNEI. The CDR3 contains 15 residues. V was clipped by 7 bases and J by 5 bases; unmatched bases: 11. The CDR3 here is CASTDGGGALETQYF. Here the CDR3 DNA reads TGTGCCAGCACCGACGGCGGGGGGGCCTTGGAGACCCAGTACTTC.

V is TRBV29-1 and J is TRBJ2-1; 8 nucleotides align to TRBD2. Germline CDR1 reads SQVTM; CDR2 reads ANQGSEA. J was trimmed by 6 bases and V by 8 bases; bases with no gene match: 3. The CDR3 contains 11 residues. Written as DNA, the CDR3 is TGCAGCACGGGGGGGGGCAATGAGCAGTTCTTC. Translated: CSTGGGNEQFF.

The V gene is TRBV7-9, the J gene TRBJ2-5; 7 positions agree with TRBD2. The ends lost 4 bases at V and 2 bases at J; junction bases unmatched: 10. CDR1 is SEHNR and CDR2 is FQNEAQ in the germline V gene (reference sequence). CDR3 size: 16 residues. CDR3 in amino acids: CASSSPNQRGQETQYF. CDR3 DNA sequence: TGTGCCAGCAGCTCTCCGAACCAGCGGGGACAAGAGACCCAGTACTTC.

V gene TRBV5-4 combines with J gene TRBJ1-1, with D perhaps TRBD1 (6 bases). The CDR3 covers 14 residues. With 4 bases removed from V and 3 bases from J, the gap between germline ends came to 13 bases. Germline assignment: CDR1 SGHNT and CDR2 YYREEE (reference sequence). The CDR3 loop reads CASSLNRDDTEAFF. The CDR3 DNA reads TGTGCCAGCAGCCTGAACAGGGACGACACTGAAGCTTTCTTT.

The J gene is TRBJ2-1, the V gene TRBV4-3, with D perhaps TRBD2 (7 bases). CDR3 length: 15 residues. Germline values: CDR1 LGHNA, CDR2 YSLEER. V dropped 1 base and J dropped 2 bases, with 9 bases sitting between them. CDR3 sequence: CASSQVGGAYNEQFF. In DNA form, the CDR3 reads TGCGCCAGCAGCCAAGTAGGGGGGGCCTACAATGAGCAGTTCTTC.

The chain links TRBV20-1 to TRBJ1-2; perhaps TRBD1 as D (6 bases). The V gene lost 7 bases and the J gene lost 6 bases, with 12 bases spanning the gap. Germline lookup yields CDR1 DFQATT and CDR2 SNEGSKA (reference sequence). The CDR3 is 11 residues long. CDR3 bases: TGCAGTGGAACAGGGTTCGATGGCTACACCTTC. It yields the protein CSGTGFDGYTF.

The genes are TRBV5-4 and TRBJ2-2; D gene ambiguous. V was clipped by 0 bases and J by 4 bases, with 10 bases between them. The CDR3 contains 15 residues. Germline CDR1 reads SGHNT; CDR2 reads YYREEE (reference sequence). CDR3 region: CASSLDPGSTGELFF. In DNA form, the CDR3 reads TGTGCCAGCAGCTTGGACCCAGGAAGCACCGGGGAGCTGTTTTTT.